The rows below give T cell receptor beta chains drawn from one sample of a study of long-term antiretroviral therapy in people with HIV. Produced via immunoSEQ multiplex PCR; TCRdb's table is partial and in-frame only. Of some 14,000 clones detected, around 80% appear once; the ten largest clones hold around 21%. The sample in question was unsorted PBMCs, obtained 1.3 years before starting antiretroviral therapy. These receptors originate from a man aged 40-49 years with HIV. Both conserved end residues are part of each CDR3. A D gene is named only where the DNA matches it firmly.

D: -; J: TRBJ2-5; V: TRBV18; CDR3: CASSPPWERGTETQYF
D: -; J: TRBJ1-4; V: TRBV5-1; CDR3: CASSGGASTEKLFF
D: -; J: TRBJ2-7; V: TRBV11-2; CDR3: CASSRTKDRTYEQYF
D: -; J: TRBJ1-2; V: TRBV29-1; CDR3: CSVEDPGSGNYGYTF
D: -; J: TRBJ1-1; V: TRBV2; CDR3: CASSEWGQAEAFF
D: -; J: TRBJ1-1; V: TRBV5-4; CDR3: CASTQDRNTEAFF
D: -; J: TRBJ2-7; V: TRBV5-1; CDR3: CASSLVAGEQYF
D: -; J: TRBJ2-5; V: TRBV29-1; CDR3: CSVPGRSQETQYF
D: -; J: TRBJ2-7; V: TRBV27; CDR3: CASSLFPPRQALNEQYF
D: -; J: TRBJ2-3; V: TRBV18; CDR3: CASSPSTGLGRFDTQYF
D: -; J: TRBJ1-2; V: TRBV2; CDR3: CASGTSMIGYGYTF
D: -; J: TRBJ1-1; V: TRBV15; CDR3: CATSRDFSANTEAFF
D: TRBD2; J: TRBJ2-3; V: TRBV5-1; CDR3: CASSSGTSGSTDTQYF
D: -; J: TRBJ2-5; V: TRBV30; CDR3: CASRVGANQETQYF
D: -; J: TRBJ2-7; V: TRBV7-2; CDR3: CASSLAEFGYEQYF
D: TRBD2; J: TRBJ2-3; V: TRBV12-5; CDR3: CASGSGLAGGTDTQYF
D: TRBD1; J: TRBJ2-5; V: TRBV9; CDR3: CASSLSGTGGGETQYF
D: -; J: TRBJ1-5; V: TRBV5-6; CDR3: CASSLSSSNQPQHF
D: -; J: TRBJ2-1; V: TRBV5-4; CDR3: CASSLGGEGFNEQFF
D: TRBD1; J: TRBJ1-2; V: TRBV5-1; CDR3: CASSYGQVGYTF
D: -; J: TRBJ1-6; V: TRBV7-9; CDR3: CASSPLDSGQGHRSPLHF
D: TRBD1; J: TRBJ1-1; V: TRBV5-1; CDR3: CASNTGTGYTEAFF
D: -; J: TRBJ1-1; V: TRBV5-1; CDR3: CASSLRTGSVPEAFF
D: TRBD1; J: TRBJ1-1; V: TRBV18; CDR3: CASKGDRGEGTEAFF
D: TRBD1; J: TRBJ1-1; V: TRBV5-1; CDR3: CASSTRDRARNTEAFF
D: -; J: TRBJ1-1; V: TRBV28; CDR3: CASRKGSLNTEAFF
D: TRBD1; J: TRBJ1-2; V: TRBV9; CDR3: CASSVDRQGGYGYTF
D: -; J: TRBJ2-7; V: TRBV10-2; CDR3: CASSESTVREQYF
D: TRBD2; J: TRBJ2-7; V: TRBV5-1; CDR3: CASTSGGLSYEQYF
D: -; J: TRBJ1-2; V: TRBV7-9; CDR3: CASSLGGPGYTF
D: -; J: TRBJ2-2; V: TRBV18; CDR3: CASSPLGGDTGELFF
D: TRBD1; J: TRBJ2-3; V: TRBV9; CDR3: CASSERQGITDTQYF
D: -; J: TRBJ1-5; V: TRBV18; CDR3: CASSPLINQPQHF
D: -; J: TRBJ2-2; V: TRBV19; CDR3: CASSIESGELFF
D: TRBD1; J: TRBJ1-2; V: TRBV2; CDR3: CASSEVDRGTYGYTF
D: TRBD1; J: TRBJ2-3; V: TRBV10-1; CDR3: CASSVTSRGQGDTQYF
D: -; J: TRBJ1-6; V: TRBV5-6; CDR3: CASSLYPPDYNSPLHF
D: -; J: TRBJ2-7; V: TRBV6-5; CDR3: CASSPLTRVYEQYF
D: -; J: TRBJ1-1; V: TRBV2; CDR3: CASSEDRGADEAFF
D: -; J: TRBJ1-2; V: TRBV13; CDR3: CASSLVGTDSDGYTF
D: TRBD2; J: TRBJ2-7; V: TRBV27; CDR3: CASSFRLAAPYEQYF
D: -; J: TRBJ1-2; V: TRBV18; CDR3: CASSPPNLRDGYTF
D: -; J: TRBJ2-7; V: TRBV11-2; CDR3: CASSLGPPGNYEQYF
D: TRBD2; J: TRBJ2-7; V: TRBV4-1; CDR3: CASSQAGGDSYEQYF
D: -; J: TRBJ1-5; V: TRBV2; CDR3: CASSEAEQNSNQPQHF
D: TRBD1; J: TRBJ1-1; V: TRBV19; CDR3: CATSRPGQINTEAFF
D: -; J: TRBJ2-1; V: TRBV18; CDR3: CASSPFLPSGEQFF
D: -; J: TRBJ2-1; V: TRBV5-1; CDR3: CASTGRGSEHEQFF
D: -; J: TRBJ1-5; V: TRBV19; CDR3: CATGRQDSNQPQHF
D: -; J: TRBJ2-5; V: TRBV9; CDR3: CASSVGSIGLGQETQYF
D: -; J: TRBJ2-7; V: TRBV9; CDR3: CASSLSPTYEQYF
D: -; J: TRBJ1-2; V: TRBV13; CDR3: CASSLGGSYNYGYTF
D: -; J: TRBJ1-1; V: TRBV18; CDR3: CASSPGGFGTEAFF
D: -; J: TRBJ2-1; V: TRBV7-2; CDR3: CASSFKSGNEQFF
D: -; J: TRBJ1-1; V: TRBV5-1; CDR3: CASSLAGQTNTEAFF